These 32 T cell receptor beta chains came from one sample sequenced in a study of shared clonotypes between healthy human individuals. Assay: immunoSEQ multiplex PCR; the TCRdb copy retains only in-frame clones and omits some. The table shows more than 1.2 million clones, with approximately 98.5% occurring only once. Material: naive CD4+ T cells sorted from blood. The subset: CD45RA+ positively selected. The origin of the receptors is a man younger than 45 in good health.

This chain's CDR3 is CASSEAGPHEQYF. The CDR3, as DNA: TGTGCCAGCAGTGAAGCTGGTCCCCACGAGCAGTACTTC. The V gene is TRBV6-1, the J gene TRBJ2-7; D unresolved. This CDR3 is 13 amino acids long. The germline CDR1 and CDR2 sequences are MNHNS and SASEGT. Trimming stripped 0 bases from V and 5 bases from J, with 8 bases between.

The chain couples TRBV9 to TRBJ2-1; no clear D gene. Trimming removed 3 bases at V and 3 bases at J, with 13 bases between. This CDR3 region has 15 residues. The germline V gene encodes CDR1 SGDLS and CDR2 YYNGEE. The CDR3 DNA reads TGTGCCAGCAGCGGTGCACAAAAGGACTACAATGAGCAGTTCTTC. It encodes CASSGAQKDYNEQFF.

The CDR3 DNA follows: TGCGCCAGCAGCGCAGGATCCGTGGGAAACACCATATATTTT. It is translated as CASSAGSVGNTIYF. V is TRBV5-1 and J is TRBJ1-3; D call uncertain. Germline assignment: CDR1 SGHRS and CDR2 YFSETQ. V was trimmed by 4 bases and J by 4 bases, leaving 12 bases between them. This CDR3 comprises 14 residues.

V and J are TRBV4-3 and TRBJ2-1, with D perhaps matching TRBD2 (5 bases). Per the germline V gene, CDR1 is LGHNA and CDR2 is YSLEER. This CDR3 comprises 14 residues. V lost 4 bases and J lost 8, with 15 bases in between. CDR3 region: CASSPSNRVHEQFF. The CDR3 nucleotides are TGCGCCAGCAGCCCTAGCAATAGGGTCCATGAGCAGTTCTTC.

This sequence joins TRBV5-5 and TRBJ1-5; D is uncertain. This CDR3 is built from 14 residues. Germline V gene data show CDR1 as SGHKS and CDR2 as YYEKEE (reference sequence). Trimming took off 0 bases at V and 11 bases at J, with 15 bases between the two ends. CDR3 DNA sequence: TGTGCCAGCAGCTTGGGGCCCGGTCCTTCGGCCCAGCATTTT. It specifies CASSLGPGPSAQHF.

The chain uses TRBV30 and TRBJ2-5; D may be TRBD1 (5 bases). Deletions cut 5 bases from V and 1 base from J, with 11 bases between. Germline V CDR1 and CDR2: GTSNPN, SVGIG (reference sequence). CDR3 size: 13 residues. DNA of the CDR3: TGTGCCTGGTCACAGGCACCCCAAGAGACCCAGTACTTC. Its protein product is CAWSQAPQETQYF.

This rearrangement joins TRBV5-1 to TRBJ1-4; D remains ambiguous. Trimming took off 0 bases at V and 4 bases at J, with 13 bases between the two ends. There are 16 residues in the CDR3. Per germline, CDR1 SGHRS and CDR2 YFSETQ. The CDR3 DNA reads as TGCGCCAGCAGCTTGGCCAACGGACCGATTAATGAAAAACTGTTTTTT. Encoded protein: CASSLANGPINEKLFF.

The chain combines TRBV9 with TRBJ2-1; 9 nucleotides align to TRBD2. V shed 0 bases and J 2 bases; nucleotides not matched to a gene: 9. This CDR3 is 18 amino acids long. CDR1 and CDR2 (germline): SGDLS, YYNGEE. The CDR3 bases are TGTGCCAGCAGCGTAGGGTGGCGAAGCGGGAGGACCTACAATGAGCAGTTCTTC. Protein sequence: CASSVGWRSGRTYNEQFF. Combining the CDR3 with reference TRBV9 and TRBJ2-1 gives the whole variable domain DSGVTQTPKHLITATGQRVTLRCSPRSGDLSVYWYQQSLDQGLQFLIQYYNGEERAKGNILERFSAQQFPDLHSELNLSSLELGDSALYFCASSVGWRSGRTYNEQFFGPGTRLTVL.

This chain uses TRBV27 with TRBJ1-2; TRBD1 aligns across 9 bases. Germline CDR1 reads MNHEY; CDR2 reads SMNVEV (reference sequence). With V trimmed by 6 bases and J by 4 bases, 6 bases remained unmatched. The CDR3 is made up of 14 amino acids. CDR3 loop: CASSRGQGTYGYTF. As DNA, the CDR3 is TGTGCCAGCAGCCGTGGACAGGGGACCTATGGCTACACCTTC.

As for this clone: The sample has other DNA sequences that encode this CDR3 too. V gene TRBV18 combines with J gene TRBJ2-5; possible D gene TRBD2, 6 bases. In germline, CDR1 is KGHSH, CDR2 LQKENI. V shed 3 bases and J shed 1 base, with 9 bases lying between them. This CDR3 has 14 amino acids. The CDR3 sequence: CASSPSGVQETQYF. As DNA, the CDR3 is TGTGCCAGCTCACCTTCGGGGGTCCAAGAGACCCAGTACTTC.

The chain recombines TRBV7-2 with TRBJ1-5; D is uncertain. Germline loops: CDR1 SGHTA, CDR2 FQGNSA. The CDR3 sequence is 13 residues long. V was shortened by 1 base and J by 7 bases, with 8 bases between the two germline ends. CDR3 sequence (DNA): TGTGCCAGCAGCTTAGAAGGTCCCCAGCCCCAGCATTTT. Encoded protein: CASSLEGPQPQHF.

V usage is TRBV20-1 and J usage is TRBJ2-3; no definite D call. Germline-derived CDR1 and CDR2 are DFQATT and SNEGSKA (reference sequence). Trimming took off 3 bases at V and 12 bases at J, with 13 bases between the two ends. This CDR3 is 11 amino acids long. The CDR3 here is CSASITEIQYF. CDR3 in DNA: TGCAGTGCTAGTATCACCGAGATCCAGTATTTT.

The chain has TRBV11-1 and TRBJ1-5; 12 bases are shared with TRBD1. The junction had 14 bases not matched to a gene; V was cut back by 4 bases and J by 7 bases. Germline lookup yields CDR1 SGHAT and CDR2 FQDESV (reference sequence). The CDR3 covers 18 residues. This CDR3 is CASSCVKPGQGAGQPQHF. CDR3 bases: TGTGCCAGCAGCTGCGTAAAACCGGGACAGGGGGCGGGACAGCCCCAGCATTTT.

This chain links TRBV6-6 with TRBJ2-2; D perhaps matches TRBD1 (6 bases). Germline values: CDR1 MNHNY, CDR2 SVGAGI (reference sequence). The germline V and J ends were trimmed by 6 bases and 4 bases, with 12 bases remaining between them. This CDR3 has 14 amino acids. CDR3 protein: CASRGQTFTGELFF. The CDR3 DNA reads TGTGCCAGCAGAGGACAGACCTTCACCGGGGAGCTGTTTTTT.

This rearrangement joins TRBV9 to TRBJ2-3; perhaps TRBD1 as D (7 bases). V was clipped by 0 bases and J by 6 bases, with 23 bases between them. Germline V CDR1 and CDR2: SGDLS, YYNGEE. The CDR3 is made up of 18 amino acids. CDR3 in amino acids: CASSVATGPRQGGDTQYF. In nucleotides, the CDR3 is TGTGCCAGCAGCGTAGCTACGGGGCCCAGACAGGGAGGTGATACGCAGTATTTT.

This chain uses TRBV6-5 with TRBJ1-1; 8 nucleotides agree with TRBD1. V trimming: 6 bases; J trimming: 3 bases; junction bases outside the gene matches: 6. This CDR3 spans 14 amino acids. Germline V CDR1 and CDR2: MNHEY, SVGAGI. The CDR3 DNA reads as TGTGCCAGCAGGCTTACAGGGGGGGACACTGAAGCTTTCTTT. Its translation is CASRLTGGDTEAFF.

The chain links TRBV5-1 to TRBJ2-7; the D gene is possibly TRBD2 (6 bases). In germline, CDR1 is SGHRS, CDR2 YFSETQ. The V end was cut by 4 bases, the J end by 2 bases, with 22 bases between. The CDR3 has 17 amino acids. CDR3 nucleotide sequence: TGCGCCAGCAGCGCAGCAAAGGGCGGGATCCTAACCTACGAGCAGTACTTC. It is translated as CASSAAKGGILTYEQYF.

About this clone itself: It is unclear where the CDR3 begins or ends on the DNA, so no DNA is shown, and the CDR3 is as TCRdb lists it. The chain joins TRBV18 to TRBJ2-6; TRBD1 is the table's D call, not checked against the DNA. Including both end residues, the CDR3 is 13 amino acids long. Germline V gene sequence: CDR1 KGHSH, CDR2 LQKENI. CDR3 in amino acids: CASSLDKANVLTF.

This chain's CDR3 is CASSPALTGGRETQYF. CDR3 sequence (DNA): TGTGCCAGCTCACCGGCCTTAACAGGGGGCCGTGAGACCCAGTACTTC. This sequence joins TRBV18 and TRBJ2-5; TRBD1 agrees at 9 bases. The J segment lost 5 bases and the V segment lost 3 bases, leaving 10 bases of the junction unmatched. The CDR3 loop spans 16 amino acids. CDR1 KGHSH and CDR2 LQKENI come from the germline V gene.

This chain joins TRBV4-1 and TRBJ1-2; 9 bases align to TRBD1. The junction had 5 bases not matched to a gene; V was cut back by 2 bases and J by 7 bases. The CDR3 covers 14 residues. CDR1 is MGHRA and CDR2 is YSYEKL in the germline V gene. The CDR3 DNA reads TGCGCCAGCAGCCAAACCGGGACAGGGACTGGCTACACCTTC. This codes for CASSQTGTGTGYTF.

V gene TRBV7-9 combines with J gene TRBJ2-7; TRBD2 aligns across 12 bases. CDR1 is SEHNR, CDR2 FQNEAQ, per germline (reference sequence). The CDR3 extends over 15 amino acids. After removal of 3 bases from V and 1 base from J, the junction contained 1 base not matched to a gene. CDR3 amino acids: CASSFTSGGSYEQYF. In DNA form, the CDR3 reads TGTGCCAGCAGCTTTACTAGCGGGGGGTCCTACGAGCAGTACTTC.

The chain couples TRBV29-1 to TRBJ2-5, with 8 bases identical to TRBD1. V was pared by 5 bases and J by 4 bases, with 3 bases of the junction left unmatched. CDR3 length: 12 residues. Germline loops: CDR1 SQVTM, CDR2 ANQGSEA. The CDR3 bases are TGCAGCGTTCAGGGGGCGGGAGAGACCCAGTACTTC. It codes for CSVQGAGETQYF.

The chain employs TRBV5-1 and TRBJ2-2; no clear D. CDR3 length: 15 residues. Trimming removed 4 bases at V and 1 base at J, with 11 bases between. Germline CDR1 and CDR2: SGHRS and YFSETQ. CDR3 protein: CASSQVMGNTGELFF. The CDR3 DNA is TGCGCCAGCAGCCAAGTTATGGGGAACACCGGGGAGCTGTTTTTT.

In the case of this clone: The same CDR3 is also encoded by other DNA sequences in this sample. The V call is TRBV30, the J call TRBJ2-5; no clear D. Germline loops: CDR1 GTSNPN, CDR2 SVGIG (reference sequence). V lost 3 bases, J lost 5 bases, and 10 bases lay in between. This CDR3 has 12 residues. The CDR3 DNA follows: TGTGCCTGGAGCGTGGGTGGCGAGACCCAGTACTTC. Residues: CAWSVGGETQYF.

The J gene is TRBJ2-6, the V gene TRBV15; no clear D gene. This CDR3 contains 18 residues. Germline V CDR1 and CDR2: LNHNV, YYDKDF (reference sequence). The ends were cut back, 0 bases at V and 0 bases at J, with 12 bases in the middle. Written as DNA, the CDR3 is TGTGCCACCAGCAGAGAGGGCCAACAGAGCTCTGGGGCCAACGTCCTGACTTTC. This sequence encodes CATSREGQQSSGANVLTF.

This chain connects TRBV7-3 to TRBJ2-1; D perhaps matches TRBD2 (6 bases). The CDR3 sequence is 13 residues long. Germline V gives CDR1 SGHTA, CDR2 FQGTGA. Trimming took off 6 bases at V and 6 bases at J, with 12 bases between the two ends. The CDR3 spells CASSPTRSNEQFF. The CDR3 DNA is TGTGCCAGCAGTCCGACTAGAAGCAATGAGCAGTTCTTC.

The chain couples TRBV10-1 to TRBJ2-3; 14 bases fit TRBD2. The CDR3 length is 17 residues. After removal of 1 base from V and 6 bases from J, the junction contained 6 bases not matched to a gene. CDR1 and CDR2 (germline): WNHNN, SYGVQD (reference sequence). CDR3 region: CASSEYLGTSGSDTQYF. As DNA, the CDR3 is TGCGCCAGCAGTGAGTACCTCGGGACTAGCGGGAGCGATACGCAGTATTTT.

In this sample, this clone turned up once. The V and J genes are TRBV19 and TRBJ1-5, with 7 nucleotides matching TRBD1. The trim removed 0 bases at V and 3 bases at J, leaving 2 bases unmatched. The CDR3 spans 15 residues. Germline V gene sequence: CDR1 LNHDA, CDR2 SQIVND (reference sequence). CDR3 bases: TGTGCCAGTAGTATAGAGACAGGGTACAATCAGCCCCAGCATTTT. Translation: CASSIETGYNQPQHF.

The chain has TRBV28 and TRBJ2-2; D is tentatively TRBD1 or TRBD2 (5 bases each). The ends were cut back, 7 bases at V and 4 bases at J, with 10 bases in the middle. In germline, CDR1 is MDHEN, CDR2 SYDVKM. CDR3 length: 13 residues. CDR3 residues: CASMGDVTGELFF. The CDR3 DNA is TGTGCCAGCATGGGGGATGTCACCGGGGAGCTGTTTTTT.

The V call is TRBV18, the J call TRBJ1-4; a weak D match, TRBD1 (6 bases). This CDR3 comprises 16 residues. Per germline, CDR1 KGHSH and CDR2 LQKENI. Trimming shortened V by 5 bases and J by 5 bases, and 18 bases separated the two germline ends. CDR3 loop: CASSDIAYRENEKLFF. As DNA, the CDR3 is TGTGCCAGCTCAGACATCGCCTACAGGGAGAATGAAAAACTGTTTTTT.

The CDR3 reads CASSNSQGATYGYTF. The CDR3 nucleotides read TGTGCCAGTAGTAATTCACAGGGGGCCACCTATGGCTACACCTTC. V gene TRBV19 combines with J gene TRBJ1-2; 9 bases line up with TRBD1. Looked up from germline, CDR1 is LNHDA and CDR2 is SQIVND (reference sequence). The CDR3 extends over 15 amino acids. V lost 4 bases and J lost 4; bases outside the gene matches: 7.

The J gene is TRBJ2-7, the V gene TRBV5-1, with TRBD1 matching over 12 bases. This CDR3 is 15 amino acids long. Germline trimming cut 9 bases from V and 4 bases from J; bases unmatched to any gene: 11. The germline gives CDR1 SGHRS, CDR2 YFSETQ. In nucleotides, the CDR3 is TGCGCCATCCCCGGGACAGGGGGCGGTAGGTACGAGCAGTACTTC. Translation: CAIPGTGGGRYEQYF.